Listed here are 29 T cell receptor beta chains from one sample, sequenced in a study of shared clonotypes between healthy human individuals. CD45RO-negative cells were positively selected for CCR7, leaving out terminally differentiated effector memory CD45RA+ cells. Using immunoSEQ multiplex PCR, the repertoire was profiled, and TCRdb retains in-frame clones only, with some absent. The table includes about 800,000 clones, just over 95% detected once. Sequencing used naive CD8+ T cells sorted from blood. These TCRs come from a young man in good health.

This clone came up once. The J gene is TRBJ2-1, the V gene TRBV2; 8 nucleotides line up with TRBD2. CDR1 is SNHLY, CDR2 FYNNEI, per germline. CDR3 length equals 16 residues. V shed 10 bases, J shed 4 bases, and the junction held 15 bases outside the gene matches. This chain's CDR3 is CATHPTGSGTYNEQFF. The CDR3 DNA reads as TGTGCCACACACCCAACGGGTAGCGGGACGTACAATGAGCAGTTCTTC.

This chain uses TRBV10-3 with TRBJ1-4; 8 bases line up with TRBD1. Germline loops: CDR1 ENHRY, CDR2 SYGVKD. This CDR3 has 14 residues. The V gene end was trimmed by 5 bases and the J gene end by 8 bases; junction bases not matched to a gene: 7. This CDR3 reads CAISPETGVEKLFF. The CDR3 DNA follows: TGTGCCATCAGTCCTGAGACAGGGGTGGAAAAACTGTTTTTT.

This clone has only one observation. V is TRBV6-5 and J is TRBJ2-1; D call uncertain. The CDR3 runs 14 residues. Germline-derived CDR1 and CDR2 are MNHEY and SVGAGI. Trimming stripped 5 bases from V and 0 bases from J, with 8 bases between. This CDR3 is CASSPSSSYNEQFF. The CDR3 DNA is TGTGCCAGCAGTCCTTCGAGCTCCTACAATGAGCAGTTCTTC.

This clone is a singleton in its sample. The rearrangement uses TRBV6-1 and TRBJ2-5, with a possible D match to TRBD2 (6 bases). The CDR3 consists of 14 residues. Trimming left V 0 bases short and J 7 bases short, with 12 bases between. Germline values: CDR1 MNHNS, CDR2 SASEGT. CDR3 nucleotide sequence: TGTGCCAGCAGTGAAGCGGCGGGATTAGGGACCCAGTACTTC. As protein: CASSEAAGLGTQYF.

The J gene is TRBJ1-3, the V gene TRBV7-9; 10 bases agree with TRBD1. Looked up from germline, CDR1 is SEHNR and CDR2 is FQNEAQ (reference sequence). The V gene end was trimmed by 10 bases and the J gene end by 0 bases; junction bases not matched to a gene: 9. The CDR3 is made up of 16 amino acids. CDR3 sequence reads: CATGGQGPNSGNTIYF. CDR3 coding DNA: TGTGCCACAGGGGGACAGGGGCCTAACTCTGGAAACACCATATATTTT.

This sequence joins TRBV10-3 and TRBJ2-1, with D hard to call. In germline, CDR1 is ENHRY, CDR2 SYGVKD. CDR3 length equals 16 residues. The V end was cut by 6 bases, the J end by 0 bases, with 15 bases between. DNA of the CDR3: TGTGCCATCAGCCACCGGAAGGGAAGCTCCTACAATGAGCAGTTCTTC. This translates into CAISHRKGSSYNEQFF.

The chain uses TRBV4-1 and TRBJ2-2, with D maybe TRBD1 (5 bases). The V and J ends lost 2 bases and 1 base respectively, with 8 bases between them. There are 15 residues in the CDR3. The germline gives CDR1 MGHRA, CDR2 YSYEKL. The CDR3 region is CASSQRGQNTGELFF. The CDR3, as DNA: TGCGCCAGCAGCCAAAGGGGCCAGAACACCGGGGAGCTGTTTTTT.

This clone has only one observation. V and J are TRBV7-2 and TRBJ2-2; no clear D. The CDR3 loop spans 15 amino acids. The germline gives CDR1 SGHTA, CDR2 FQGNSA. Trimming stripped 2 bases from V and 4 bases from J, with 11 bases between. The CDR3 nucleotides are TGTGCCAGCAGCTTAATTTTGGGTACCACCGGGGAGCTGTTTTTT. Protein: CASSLILGTTGELFF.

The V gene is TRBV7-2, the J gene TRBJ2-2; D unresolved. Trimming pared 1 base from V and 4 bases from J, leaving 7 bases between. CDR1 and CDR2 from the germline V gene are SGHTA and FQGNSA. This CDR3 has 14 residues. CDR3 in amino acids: CASSLVSGTGELFF. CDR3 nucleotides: TGTGCCAGCAGCTTAGTGTCGGGCACCGGGGAGCTGTTTTTT.

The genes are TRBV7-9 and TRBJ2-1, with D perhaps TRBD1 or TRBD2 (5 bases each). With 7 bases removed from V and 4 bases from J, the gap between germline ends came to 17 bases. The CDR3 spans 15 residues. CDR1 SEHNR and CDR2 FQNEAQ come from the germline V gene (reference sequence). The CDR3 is CASTQGTIVYNEQFF. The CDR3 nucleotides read TGTGCCAGCACTCAAGGGACCATAGTTTACAATGAGCAGTTCTTC.

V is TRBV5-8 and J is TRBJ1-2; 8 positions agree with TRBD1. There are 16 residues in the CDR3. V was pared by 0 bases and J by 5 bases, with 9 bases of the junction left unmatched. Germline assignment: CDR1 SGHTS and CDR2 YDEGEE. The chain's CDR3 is CASSLERTGLVYGYTF. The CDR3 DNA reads TGTGCCAGCAGCTTGGAAAGGACAGGGCTAGTGTATGGCTACACCTTC.

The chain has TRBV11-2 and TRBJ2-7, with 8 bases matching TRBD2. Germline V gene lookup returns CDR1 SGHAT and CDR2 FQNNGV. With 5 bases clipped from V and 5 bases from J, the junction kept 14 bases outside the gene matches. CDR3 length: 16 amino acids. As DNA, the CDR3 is TGTGCCAGCAGCGAAGGAGATAGCGGGGTGGGGCACGAGCAGTACTTC. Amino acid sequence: CASSEGDSGVGHEQYF. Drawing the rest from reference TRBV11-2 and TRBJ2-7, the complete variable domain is EAGVAQSPRYKIIEKRQSVAFWCNPISGHATLYWYQQILGQGPKLLIQFQNNGVVDDSQLPKDRFSAERLKGVDSTLKIQPAKLEDSAVYLCASSEGDSGVGHEQYFGPGTRLTVT.

The CDR3 region has the DNA TGCAGCGATTACTCGGGGACCTATGGCTACACCTTC. This translates into CSDYSGTYGYTF. This chain uses TRBV29-1 with TRBJ1-2; perhaps TRBD1 as D (5 bases). The germline gives CDR1 SQVTM, CDR2 ANQGSEA. The CDR3 contains 12 residues. Trimming took off 7 bases at V and 4 bases at J, with 13 bases between the two ends.

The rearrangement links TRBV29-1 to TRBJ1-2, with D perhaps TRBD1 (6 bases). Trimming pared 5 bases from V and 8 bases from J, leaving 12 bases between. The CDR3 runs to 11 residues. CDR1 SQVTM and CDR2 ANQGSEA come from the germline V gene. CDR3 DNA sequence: TGCAGCGTTACCGACAGGAACGGCTACACCTTC. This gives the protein CSVTDRNGYTF. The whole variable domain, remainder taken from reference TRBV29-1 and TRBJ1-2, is SAVISQKPSRDICQRGTSLTIQCQVDSQVTMMFWYRQQPGQSLTLIATANQGSEATYESGFVIDKFPISRPNLTFSTLTVSNMSPEDSSIYLCSVTDRNGYTFGSGTRLTVV.

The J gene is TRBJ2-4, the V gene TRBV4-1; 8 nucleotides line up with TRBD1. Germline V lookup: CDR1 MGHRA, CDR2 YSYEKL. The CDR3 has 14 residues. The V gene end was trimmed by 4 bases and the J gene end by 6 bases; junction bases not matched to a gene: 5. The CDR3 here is CASSLTGQVNIQYF. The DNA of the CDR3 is TGCGCCAGCAGCCTCACGGGACAGGTAAACATTCAGTACTTC.

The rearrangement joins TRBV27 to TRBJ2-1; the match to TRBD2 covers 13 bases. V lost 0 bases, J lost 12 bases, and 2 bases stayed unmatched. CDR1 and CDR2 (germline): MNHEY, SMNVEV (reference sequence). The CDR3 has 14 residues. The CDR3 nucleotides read TGTGCCAGCAGTTTATCACTAGCGGGAGGGCCGCAGTTCTTC. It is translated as CASSLSLAGGPQFF.

CDR3 sequence: CATLPGTGVPAFF. CDR3 in DNA: TGTGCCACCCTACCCGGGACAGGGGTACCGGCTTTCTTT. This chain connects TRBV28 to TRBJ1-1, with TRBD1 matching over 10 bases. The V gene's germline CDR1 is MDHEN and CDR2 SYDVKM. The CDR3 sequence is 13 residues long. V lost 10 bases to trimming and J lost 11 bases; unmatched junction nucleotides: 13.

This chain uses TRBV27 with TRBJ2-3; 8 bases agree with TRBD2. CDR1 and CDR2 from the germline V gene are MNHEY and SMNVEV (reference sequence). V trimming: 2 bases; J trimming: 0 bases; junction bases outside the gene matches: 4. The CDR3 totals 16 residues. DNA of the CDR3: TGTGCCAGCAGTTTACGGACGGGAGGGAGCACAGATACGCAGTATTTT. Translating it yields CASSLRTGGSTDTQYF.

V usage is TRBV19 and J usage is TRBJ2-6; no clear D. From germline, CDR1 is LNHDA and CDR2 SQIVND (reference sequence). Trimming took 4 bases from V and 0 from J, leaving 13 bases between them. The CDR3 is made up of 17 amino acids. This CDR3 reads CASSNLYRYSGANVLTF. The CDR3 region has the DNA TGTGCCAGTAGTAACCTATATCGATACTCTGGGGCCAACGTCCTGACTTTC.

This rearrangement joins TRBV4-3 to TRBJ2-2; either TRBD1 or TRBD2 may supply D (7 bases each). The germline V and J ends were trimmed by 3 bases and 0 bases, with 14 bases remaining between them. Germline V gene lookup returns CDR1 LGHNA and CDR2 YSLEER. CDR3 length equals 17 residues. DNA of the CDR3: TGCGCCAGCAGCCATGGGGGGGACAGCACGAACACCGGGGAGCTGTTTTTT. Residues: CASSHGGDSTNTGELFF.

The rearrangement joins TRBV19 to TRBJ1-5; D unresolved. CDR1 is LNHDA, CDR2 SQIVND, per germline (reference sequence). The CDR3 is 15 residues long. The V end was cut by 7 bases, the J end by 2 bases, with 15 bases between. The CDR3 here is CASNSVGLGNQPQHF. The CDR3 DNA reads TGTGCCAGTAATTCAGTAGGGTTGGGCAATCAGCCCCAGCATTTT.

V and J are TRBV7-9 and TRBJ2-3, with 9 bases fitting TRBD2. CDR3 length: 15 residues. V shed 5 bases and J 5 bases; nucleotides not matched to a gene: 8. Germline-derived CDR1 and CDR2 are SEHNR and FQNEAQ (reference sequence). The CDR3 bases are TGTGCCAGCAGCCATAGCGGGAGAGGGAAAGATACGCAGTATTTT. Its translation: CASSHSGRGKDTQYF.

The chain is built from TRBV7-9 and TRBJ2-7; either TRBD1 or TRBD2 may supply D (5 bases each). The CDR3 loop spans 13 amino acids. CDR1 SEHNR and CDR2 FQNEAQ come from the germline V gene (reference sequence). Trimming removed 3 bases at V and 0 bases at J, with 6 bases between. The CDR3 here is CASSFGASYEQYF. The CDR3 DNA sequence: TGTGCCAGCAGCTTCGGGGCCTCCTACGAGCAGTACTTC.

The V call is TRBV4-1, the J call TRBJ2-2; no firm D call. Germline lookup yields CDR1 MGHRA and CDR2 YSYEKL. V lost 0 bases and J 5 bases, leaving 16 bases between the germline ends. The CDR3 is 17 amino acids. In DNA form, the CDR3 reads TGCGCCAGCAGCCAAGATGGTGCGATTTACGGGACCGGGGAGCTGTTTTTT. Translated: CASSQDGAIYGTGELFF.

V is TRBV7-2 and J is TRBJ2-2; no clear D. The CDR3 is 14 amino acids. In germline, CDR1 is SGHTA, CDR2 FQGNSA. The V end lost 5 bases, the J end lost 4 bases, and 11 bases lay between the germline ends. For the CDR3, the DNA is TGTGCCAGCAGCGATTTACTGGTCACCGGGGAGCTGTTTTTT. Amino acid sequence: CASSDLLVTGELFF.

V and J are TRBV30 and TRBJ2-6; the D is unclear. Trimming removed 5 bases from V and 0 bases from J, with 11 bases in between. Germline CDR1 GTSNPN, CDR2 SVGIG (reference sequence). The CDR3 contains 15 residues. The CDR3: CAWQYLSSGANVLTF. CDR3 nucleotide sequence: TGTGCCTGGCAGTACTTGAGCTCTGGGGCCAACGTCCTGACTTTC.

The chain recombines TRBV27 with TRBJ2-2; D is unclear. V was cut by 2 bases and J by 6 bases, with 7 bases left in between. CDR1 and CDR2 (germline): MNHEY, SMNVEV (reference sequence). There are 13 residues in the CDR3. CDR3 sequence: CASSLQAPGELFF. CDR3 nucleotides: TGTGCCAGCAGTTTACAGGCCCCCGGGGAGCTGTTTTTT.

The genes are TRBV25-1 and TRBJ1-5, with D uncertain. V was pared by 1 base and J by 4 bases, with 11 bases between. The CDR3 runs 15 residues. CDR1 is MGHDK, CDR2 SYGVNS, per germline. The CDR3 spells CASSEFTGSNQPQHF. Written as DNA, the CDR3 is TGTGCCAGCAGTGAATTTACCGGTTCTAATCAGCCCCAGCATTTT.

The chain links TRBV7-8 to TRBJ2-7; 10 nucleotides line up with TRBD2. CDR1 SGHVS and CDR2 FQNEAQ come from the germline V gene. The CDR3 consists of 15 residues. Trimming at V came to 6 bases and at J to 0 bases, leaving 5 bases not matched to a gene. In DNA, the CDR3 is TGTGCCAGCAGTTTCGGGACTAGCGACTCCTACGAGCAGTACTTC. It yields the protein CASSFGTSDSYEQYF.